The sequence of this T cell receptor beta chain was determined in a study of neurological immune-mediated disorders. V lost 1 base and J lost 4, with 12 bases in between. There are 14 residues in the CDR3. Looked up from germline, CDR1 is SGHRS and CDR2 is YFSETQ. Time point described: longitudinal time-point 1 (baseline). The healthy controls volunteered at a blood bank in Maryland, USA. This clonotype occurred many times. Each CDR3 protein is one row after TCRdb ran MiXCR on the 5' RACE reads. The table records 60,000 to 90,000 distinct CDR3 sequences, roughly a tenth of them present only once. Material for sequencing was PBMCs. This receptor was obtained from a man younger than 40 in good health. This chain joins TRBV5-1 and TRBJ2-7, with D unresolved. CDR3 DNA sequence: TGCGCCAGCAGCTTGTCCCAGGTAGGGTACGAGCAGTACTTC. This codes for CASSLSQVGYEQYF.